This TCR beta chain stems from a study of blood T cell repertoires in COVID-19. Study overall: Samples representing acute and convalescent COVID-19 were sourced from the United States, Italy and Spain. The cDNA or gDNA used as material had been derived from T cells, B-cell-depleted T cells, or PBMCs.

The protocol was immunoSEQ multiplex PCR, while the TCRdb copy is restricted to in-frame clones and leaves out a portion. The profile shows about 110,000 clones, under 90% of them singletons. CDR3 length: 14 amino acids. Trimming left V 3 bases short and J 4 bases short, with 12 bases between. Per germline, CDR1 KGHSH and CDR2 LQKENI. The TCR comes from a woman aged 45-59 years with acute or convalescent COVID-19. Source material: peripheral blood. The chain links TRBV18 to TRBJ1-1; possibly TRBD1 for D (5 bases). The chain's CDR3 is CASSPIGGGTEAFF. CDR3 coding DNA: TGTGCCAGCTCACCGATTGGGGGGGGCACTGAAGCTTTCTTT.